Listed here are 31 T cell receptor beta chains from one sample, sequenced in a study of blood T cell repertoires in COVID-19 (dated by TCRdb to 2018 to 2020). Library construction relied on the immunoSEQ multiplex PCR assay. TCRdb took over this immuneACCESS table, retaining in-frame rearrangements with V and J assigned. Such tables are incomplete; in checked studies, under half of the missing clones stem from an unresolved V gene, and the remainder is unexplained. The sample yields around 150,000 clones; roughly 91% were counted once. The ten largest clones represent approximately 2.2% of the sample. The sequenced sample consisted of peripheral blood. Receptor source: a young man with acute or convalescent COVID-19.

This clone was observed once. The CDR3 reads CATSDLAGRGTDTQYF. The CDR3 coding sequence is TGTGCCACCAGTGATTTAGCGGGACGCGGCACAGATACGCAGTATTTT. This chain uses TRBV24-1 with TRBJ2-3; the match to TRBD2 covers 7 bases. Trimming took 1 base from V and 1 from J; bases not matched to a gene: 4. Germline V gene data show CDR1 as KGHDR and CDR2 as SFDVKD. The CDR3 has 16 residues.

CDR3 sequence reads: CATSDSSGRNTGELFF. For the CDR3, the DNA is TGTGCCACCAGTGATTCTAGCGGGAGAAACACCGGGGAGCTGTTTTTT. The chain recombines TRBV24-1 with TRBJ2-2; 10 positions agree with TRBD2. The CDR3 contains 16 residues. Germline V lookup: CDR1 KGHDR, CDR2 SFDVKD. The trim removed 2 bases at V and 2 bases at J, leaving 1 base unmatched.

The chain combines TRBV21-1 with TRBJ1-2; the table's D call, TRBD1, was not checked against the DNA. TRBV21-1 is termed a pseudogene. The CDR3 runs 15 residues. Here the CDR3 reads CASSKGRQGVYGYTF. CDR3 DNA sequence: TGTGCCAGCAGCAAAGGGAGACAGGGTGTCTATGGCTACACCTTC.

The sample holds one count of this clone. J is TRBJ2-5 and V is TRBV19; TRBD1 agrees at 9 bases. The CDR3 extends over 16 amino acids. The germline CDR1 and CDR2 sequences are LNHDA and SQIVND (reference sequence). Trimming removed 3 bases from V and 1 base from J; junction bases left unmatched: 6. The CDR3 nucleotides are TGTGCCAGTAGTATTAGAGGGACAGGGAGCCAAGAGACCCAGTACTTC. Translated: CASSIRGTGSQETQYF.

This sequence joins TRBV9 and TRBJ2-7, with 7 positions matching TRBD1. Germline V lookup: CDR1 SGDLS, CDR2 YYNGEE. J gave up 2 bases and V 4 bases, and 6 bases lay outside the gene matches. The CDR3 length is 14 residues. The CDR3 DNA follows: TGTGCCAGCAGCCCACTGGGACAGACCTACGAGCAGTACTTC. It encodes CASSPLGQTYEQYF.

The chain links TRBV29-1 to TRBJ1-1; no firm D call. CDR1 and CDR2 (germline): SQVTM, ANQGSEA. The CDR3 runs 11 residues. Trimming removed 7 bases at V and 1 base at J, with 7 bases between. DNA for the CDR3: TGCAGCGCGACATCGAACACTGAAGCTTTCTTT. Amino acid sequence: CSATSNTEAFF.

The V gene is TRBV23-1, the J gene TRBJ1-1; 9 bases match TRBD1. TRBV23-1 belongs to the ORF category, with a function that is uncertain. The CDR3 runs 15 residues. The ends lost 3 bases at V and 1 base at J; junction bases unmatched: 3. In nucleotides, the CDR3 is TGCGCCAGCAGTCAGCCGACAGGGGGGAACACTGAAGCTTTCTTT. It codes for CASSQPTGGNTEAFF.

The rearrangement joins TRBV30 to TRBJ1-3; 9 positions match TRBD1. The CDR3 has 14 residues. Germline loops: CDR1 GTSNPN, CDR2 SVGIG (reference sequence). The junction had 2 bases not matched to a gene; V was cut back by 3 bases and J by 2 bases. In DNA form, the CDR3 reads TGTGCCTGGAGAGACAGGGGGGCTGGAAACACCATATATTTT. Its protein product is CAWRDRGAGNTIYF.

This rearrangement joins TRBV6-5 to TRBJ2-2; D uncertain. This CDR3 is built from 14 residues. Germline V gene data show CDR1 as MNHEY and CDR2 as SVGAGI. V was pared by 8 bases and J by 2 bases, with 12 bases between. The CDR3 loop is CASRSQLNTGELFF. As DNA, the CDR3 is TGTGCCAGCCGAAGTCAGTTAAACACCGGGGAGCTGTTTTTT.

Only one count was recorded for this clone. The chain carries TRBV27 and TRBJ2-3; possible D gene TRBD2, 5 bases. This CDR3 is built from 12 residues. Germline loops: CDR1 MNHEY, CDR2 SMNVEV (reference sequence). With 2 bases removed from V and 6 bases from J, the gap between germline ends came to 6 bases. DNA for the CDR3: TGTGCCAGCAGTTTAGGCGGGGATACGCAGTATTTT. Amino acid sequence: CASSLGGDTQYF.

The chain recombines TRBV15 with TRBJ2-5; unclear D gene. V gave up 6 bases and J gave up 1 base, with 9 bases separating them. CDR1 LNHNV and CDR2 YYDKDF come from the germline V gene (reference sequence). The CDR3 extends over 13 amino acids. CDR3 in DNA: TGTGCCACCAGTGAGGCACTCCAAGAGACCCAGTACTTC. Translated: CATSEALQETQYF.

This clone was seen once. The gene calls are TRBV2 and TRBJ2-1; TRBD1 matches 10 bases. Trimming cost V 8 bases and J 6 bases; bases outside gene matches: 13. The CDR3 covers 16 residues. Germline assignment: CDR1 SNHLY and CDR2 FYNNEI. CDR3 protein: CASQRPRDRGGNEQFF. The CDR3 DNA sequence: TGTGCCAGCCAAAGACCCCGGGACAGGGGCGGCAATGAGCAGTTCTTC.

The CDR3 sequence: CASSYSTLGNTEAFF. The DNA for the CDR3 is TGTGCCAGCAGTTACTCCACCCTAGGGAACACTGAAGCTTTCTTT. This sequence joins TRBV6-5 and TRBJ1-1; D remains ambiguous. Per the germline V gene, CDR1 is MNHEY and CDR2 is SVGAGI. This CDR3 comprises 15 residues. Trimming took off 0 bases at V and 1 base at J, with 9 bases between the two ends.

V and J are TRBV7-6 and TRBJ1-5; D gene uncertain. Trimming shortened V by 5 bases and J by 1 base, and 9 bases separated the two germline ends. This CDR3 region has 14 residues. Germline V gene sequence: CDR1 SGHVS, CDR2 FNYEAQ. The chain's CDR3 is CASSRYSSNQPQHF. The CDR3 region has the DNA TGTGCCAGCAGCCGCTATTCAAGCAATCAGCCCCAGCATTTT.

The V and J genes are TRBV4-2 and TRBJ1-5; D perhaps matches TRBD1 (5 bases). V was trimmed by 3 bases and J by 7 bases, leaving 13 bases between them. Germline CDR1 and CDR2: LGHNA and YNFKEQ. The CDR3 is 14 amino acids. CDR3 nucleotide sequence: TGTGCCAGCAGCCACCATACTGGGGGGCAGCCCCAGCATTTT. This translates into CASSHHTGGQPQHF.

The genes are TRBV19 and TRBJ1-2; D might be TRBD1 (6 bases). Per the germline V gene, CDR1 is LNHDA and CDR2 is SQIVND (reference sequence). Trimming stripped 4 bases from V and 7 bases from J, with 13 bases between. This CDR3 region has 13 residues. The CDR3: CASSTTGSSGYTF. The CDR3 region has the DNA TGTGCCAGTAGTACCACAGGGTCCAGTGGCTACACCTTC.

The chain has TRBV7-9 and TRBJ1-1; the match to TRBD1 covers 9 bases. The V segment lost 4 bases and the J segment 6 bases; nucleotides outside the gene matches: 21. The V gene's germline CDR1 is SEHNR and CDR2 FQNEAQ (reference sequence). This CDR3 has 19 amino acids. The CDR3 sequence: CASSSPPGTGLPVRAEAFF. For the CDR3, the DNA is TGTGCCAGCAGCTCGCCACCCGGGACAGGGCTCCCCGTCAGGGCTGAAGCTTTCTTT.

This clone was seen only a few times. This chain links TRBV7-2 with TRBJ2-7, with 14 bases identical to TRBD2. CDR1 SGHTA and CDR2 FQGNSA come from the germline V gene. The CDR3 runs 16 residues. J gave up 3 bases and V 3 bases, and 4 bases lay outside the gene matches. The CDR3 region has the DNA TGTGCCAGCAGCTTGTTCGGGACTAGCGGGAGCTACGAGCAGTACTTC. Translating it yields CASSLFGTSGSYEQYF.

V is TRBV2 and J is TRBJ2-1; TRBD2 matches at 8 bases. This CDR3 comprises 13 residues. From germline, CDR1 is SNHLY and CDR2 FYNNEI. Unmatched junction bases numbered 5, after V lost 4 bases and J lost 9 bases. CDR3 sequence reads: CASSGGLDGEQFF. DNA for the CDR3: TGTGCCAGCAGTGGGGGACTAGACGGTGAGCAGTTCTTC.

This clone has only one observation. This chain joins TRBV5-4 and TRBJ2-3; D possibly corresponds to TRBD1 (6 bases). V gave up 2 bases and J gave up 5 bases, with 12 bases separating them. The CDR3 is 14 amino acids. Germline V CDR1 and CDR2: SGHNT, YYREEE (reference sequence). CDR3 sequence reads: CASSFSGGVDTQYF. As DNA, the CDR3 is TGTGCCAGCAGCTTTAGTGGGGGCGTAGATACGCAGTATTTT. The full variable domain, completed using reference TRBV5-4 and TRBJ2-3, is ETGVTQSPTHLIKTRGQQVTLRCSSQSGHNTVSWYQQALGQGPQFIFQYYREEENGRGNFPPRFSGLQFPNYSSELNVNALELDDSALYLCASSFSGGVDTQYFGPGTRLTVL.

This chain links TRBV19 with TRBJ2-7, with D perhaps matching TRBD1 (5 bases). Germline-derived CDR1 and CDR2 are LNHDA and SQIVND (reference sequence). The V end was cut by 6 bases, the J end by 0 bases, with 18 bases between. CDR3 length: 16 amino acids. The CDR3 DNA follows: TGTGCCAGTAGGAGGCAGGGCGTCTCGAGCTCCTACGAGCAGTACTTC. Translation: CASRRQGVSSSYEQYF.

CDR3 residues: CASRRQGAFSNQPQHF. For the CDR3, the DNA is TGTGCCAGCAGGCGACAGGGGGCTTTTAGCAATCAGCCCCAGCATTTT. The genes are TRBV6-6 and TRBJ1-5, with 10 bases lining up with TRBD1. V shed 6 bases, J shed 0 bases, and the junction held 5 bases outside the gene matches. Germline V gene sequence: CDR1 MNHNY, CDR2 SVGAGI (reference sequence). The CDR3 spans 16 residues.

The gene calls are TRBV2 and TRBJ1-1, with D possibly TRBD1 on 6 matching bases. The CDR3 has 13 residues. Germline V gene lookup returns CDR1 SNHLY and CDR2 FYNNEI. The germline V and J ends were trimmed by 9 bases and 3 bases, with 14 bases remaining between them. Here the CDR3 reads CASQKTGDTEAFF. CDR3 nucleotide sequence: TGTGCCAGTCAGAAGACAGGTGACACTGAAGCTTTCTTT.

V and J are TRBV21-1 and TRBJ2-1; TRBD2 is taken as the D call from the table, unchecked against the DNA. TRBV21-1 is a listed pseudogene. This CDR3 comprises 16 residues. In DNA form, the CDR3 reads TGTGCCAGCAGCAACCCTAGCGGGAGCCCCTACAATGAGCAGTTCTTC. It codes for CASSNPSGSPYNEQFF.

The chain recombines TRBV28 with TRBJ1-1, with D unresolved. V lost 2 bases to trimming and J lost 6 bases, with 7 bases between them. Germline CDR1 reads MDHEN; CDR2 reads SYDVKM. The CDR3 sequence is 12 residues long. Written as DNA, the CDR3 is TGTGCCAGCAGTTTAGGCTTCGCTGAAGCTTTCTTT. Encoded protein: CASSLGFAEAFF.

The chain combines TRBV11-2 with TRBJ2-3; 7 nucleotides align to TRBD2. Germline-derived CDR1 and CDR2 are SGHAT and FQNNGV. V shed 8 bases and J 4 bases; nucleotides not matched to a gene: 12. The CDR3 covers 15 residues. The CDR3 DNA is TGTGCCAGCGTCCATGGACGGGAGGAGGCAGATACGCAGTATTTT. Translated: CASVHGREEADTQYF.

Comment on this clone: The junction departs from germline at one end; a sequencing error may be responsible. Other nucleotide sequences in the sample specify the same CDR3. This chain connects TRBV6-5 to TRBJ2-7, with D perhaps matching TRBD1 (5 bases). The CDR3 is 15 residues long. Germline V gives CDR1 MNHEY, CDR2 SVGAGI. For the CDR3, the DNA is TGTGCCACGTCAGCCACAGGCGGAATAACCTACGAACAGTACTTC. It is translated as CATSATGGITYEQYF.

This clone showed up just a few times. This chain joins TRBV19 and TRBJ1-2; D is unresolved. CDR1 and CDR2 (germline): LNHDA, SQIVND (reference sequence). Trimming removed 5 bases at V and 5 bases at J, with 12 bases between. The length of the CDR3 is 13 residues. DNA of the CDR3: TGTGCCAGTAGTTTGGTAGGAGTTTATGGCTACACCTTC. Translation gives CASSLVGVYGYTF.

J is TRBJ1-2 and V is TRBV3-1 (or the pseudogene TRBV3-2); 8 bases are a match to TRBD1. The germline gives CDR1 LGHDT, CDR2 YNNKEL (reference sequence). J gave up 7 bases and V 1 base, and 5 bases lay outside the gene matches. CDR3 size: 14 residues. The CDR3 bases are TGTGCCAGCAGCCAAGGAGACAGGGGCTCTGGCTACACCTTC. The encoded protein is CASSQGDRGSGYTF.

The chain joins TRBV12-3 or TRBV12-4 to TRBJ1-3, with 9 bases aligning to TRBD1. The CDR3 is 13 amino acids. Germline trimming cut 6 bases from V and 3 bases from J; bases unmatched to any gene: 0. The CDR3 DNA is TGTGCCAGCAGGACAGGGGGTGGAAACACCATATATTTT. Amino acids: CASRTGGGNTIYF.

The chain combines TRBV2 with TRBJ1-5; D gene unclear. V lost 8 bases, J lost 5 bases, and 10 bases lay in between. The CDR3 has 12 amino acids. In germline, CDR1 is SNHLY, CDR2 FYNNEI. CDR3 DNA: TGTGCCAGCGCTTCTCAGGATCAGCCCCAGCATTTT. Protein product: CASASQDQPQHF.